The source of this T cell receptor beta chain is a study of blood T cell repertoires in COVID-19. Study-wide background: Sites across the United States, Italy and Spain contributed samples from acute and convalescent COVID-19. The analysed material was cDNA or gDNA that came from T cells, B-cell-depleted T cells, or PBMCs.

The CDR3 length is 16 residues. J was trimmed by 0 bases and V by 4 bases; bases with no gene match: 9. CDR1 SGHRS and CDR2 YFSETQ come from the germline V gene. Using immunoSEQ multiplex PCR, the repertoire was profiled, and TCRdb retains in-frame clones only, with some absent. This sample yields 280,000 or so clones, of which around 90% are seen a single time; about 1.5% belongs to the top ten. Adults between about 18 and 95 years of age took part from 20 to 25 US areas. The specimen sequenced was PBMCs or T cells enriched from blood (not recorded which). The chain combines TRBV5-1 with TRBJ2-7, with 8 bases aligning to TRBD2. The TCR comes from a woman aged 18-29 years with acute COVID-19. The CDR3: CASSHTSGSVSYEQYF. The CDR3 DNA sequence: TGCGCCAGCAGCCACACTAGCGGAAGTGTCTCCTACGAGCAGTACTTC.